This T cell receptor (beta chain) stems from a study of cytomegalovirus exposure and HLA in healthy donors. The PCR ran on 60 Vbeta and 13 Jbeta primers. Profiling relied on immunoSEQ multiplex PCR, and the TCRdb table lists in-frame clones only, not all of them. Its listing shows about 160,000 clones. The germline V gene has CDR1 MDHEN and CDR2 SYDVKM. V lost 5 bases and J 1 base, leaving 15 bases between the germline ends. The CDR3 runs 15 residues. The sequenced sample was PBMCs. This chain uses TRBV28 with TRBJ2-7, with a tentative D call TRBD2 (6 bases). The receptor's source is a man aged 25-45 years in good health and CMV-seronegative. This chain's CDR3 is CASSNPGGGSYEQYF. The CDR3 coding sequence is TGTGCCAGCAGTAACCCCGGGGGAGGTTCCTACGAGCAGTACTTC. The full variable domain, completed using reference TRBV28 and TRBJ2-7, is DVKVTQSSRYLVKRTGEKVFLECVQDMDHENMFWYRQDPGLGLRLIYFSYDVKMKEKGDIPEGYSVSREKKERFSLILESASTNQTSMYLCASSNPGGGSYEQYFGPGTRLTVT.